This T cell receptor beta chain was found in a study of control samples from healthy donors and cancer patients. The table came from immunoSEQ multiplex PCR; TCRdb's copy has only in-frame clones and leaves some out. The table has about 180,000 clones, around 89% seen once. V was pared by 6 bases and J by 5 bases, with 8 bases between. Looked up from germline, CDR1 is SGHTA and CDR2 is FQGNSA. CDR3 length: 13 residues. The clonotype comes from a woman aged 50 to 60 in good health. This chain connects TRBV7-2 to TRBJ1-6; weak D call: TRBD1 (5 bases). Sequences were obtained from blood. The CDR3 DNA reads as TGTGCCAGCAGGGGGCAGAATAATTCACCCCTCCACTTT. Translating it yields CASRGQNNSPLHF. The variable domain in full, with the rest retrieved from reference TRBV7-2 and TRBJ1-6, is GAGVSQSPSNKVTEKGKDVELRCDPISGHTALYWYRQSLGQGLEFLIYFQGNSAPDKSGLPSDRFSAERTGGSVSTLTIQRTQQEDSAVYLCASRGQNNSPLHFGNGTRLTVT.